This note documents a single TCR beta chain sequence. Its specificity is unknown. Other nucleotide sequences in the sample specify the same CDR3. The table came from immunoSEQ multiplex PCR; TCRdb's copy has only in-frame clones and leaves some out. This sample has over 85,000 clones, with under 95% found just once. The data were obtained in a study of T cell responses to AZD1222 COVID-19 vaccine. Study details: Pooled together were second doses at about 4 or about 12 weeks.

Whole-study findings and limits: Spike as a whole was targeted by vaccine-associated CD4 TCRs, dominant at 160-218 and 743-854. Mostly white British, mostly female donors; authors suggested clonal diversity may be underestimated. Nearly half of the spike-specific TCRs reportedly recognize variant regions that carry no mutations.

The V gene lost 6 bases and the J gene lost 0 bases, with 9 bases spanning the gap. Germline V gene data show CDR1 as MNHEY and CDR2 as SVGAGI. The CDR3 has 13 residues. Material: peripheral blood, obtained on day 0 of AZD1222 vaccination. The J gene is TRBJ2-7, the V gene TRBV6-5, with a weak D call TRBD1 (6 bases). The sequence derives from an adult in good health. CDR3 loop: CASSRTVSYEQYF. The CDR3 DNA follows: TGTGCCAGCAGCCGGACAGTCTCCTACGAGCAGTACTTC.